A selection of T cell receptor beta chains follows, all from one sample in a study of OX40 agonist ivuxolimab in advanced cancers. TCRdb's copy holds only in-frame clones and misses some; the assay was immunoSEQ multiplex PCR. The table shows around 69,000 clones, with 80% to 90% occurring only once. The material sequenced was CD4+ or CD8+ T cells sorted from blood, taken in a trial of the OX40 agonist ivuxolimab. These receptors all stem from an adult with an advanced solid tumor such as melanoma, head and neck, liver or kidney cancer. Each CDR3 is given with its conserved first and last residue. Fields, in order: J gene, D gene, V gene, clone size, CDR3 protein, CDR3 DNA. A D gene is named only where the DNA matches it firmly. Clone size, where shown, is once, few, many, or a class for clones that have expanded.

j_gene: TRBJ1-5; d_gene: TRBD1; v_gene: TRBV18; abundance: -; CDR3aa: CASSPRQGDQPQHF; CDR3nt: TGTGCCAGCTCACCACGACAGGGCGATCAGCCCCAGCATTTT
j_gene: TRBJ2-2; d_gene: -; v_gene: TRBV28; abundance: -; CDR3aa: CASRYQAGELFF; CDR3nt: TGTGCCAGCAGATACCAAGCCGGGGAGCTGTTTTTT
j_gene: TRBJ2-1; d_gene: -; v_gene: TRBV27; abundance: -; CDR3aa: CASSLRGGSPYNEQFF; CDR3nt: TGTGCCAGCAGTTTACGTGGGGGTTCGCCCTACAATGAGCAGTTCTTC
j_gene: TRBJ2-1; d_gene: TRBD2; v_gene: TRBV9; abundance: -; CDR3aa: CASSGTSGSYNEQFF; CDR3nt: TGTGCCAGCAGCGGGACTAGCGGGTCCTACAATGAGCAGTTCTTC
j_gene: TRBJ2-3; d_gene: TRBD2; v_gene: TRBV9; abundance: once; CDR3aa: CASSVAGREGDTQYF; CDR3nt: TGTGCCAGCAGCGTAGCAGGGAGGGAAGGAGATACGCAGTATTTT
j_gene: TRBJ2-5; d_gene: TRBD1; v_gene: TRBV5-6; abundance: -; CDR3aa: CASTSRQGLYQETQYF; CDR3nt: TGTGCCAGCACCTCACGACAGGGCCTGTACCAAGAGACCCAGTACTTC
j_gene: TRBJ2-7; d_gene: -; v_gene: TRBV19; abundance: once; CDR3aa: CASSLDSRGAYEQYF; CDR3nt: TGTGCCAGTAGCTTGGACTCGAGGGGTGCCTACGAGCAGTACTTC
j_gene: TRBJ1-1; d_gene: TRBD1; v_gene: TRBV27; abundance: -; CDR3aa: CASSLSLGQGAGNTEAFF; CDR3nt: TGTGCCAGCAGTTTATCGCTGGGACAGGGGGCCGGGAACACTGAAGCTTTCTTT
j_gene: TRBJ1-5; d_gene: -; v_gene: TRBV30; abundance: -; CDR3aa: CAGTFRGSVGQPQHF; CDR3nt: TGTGCCGGGACCTTCAGGGGTTCGGTCGGTCAGCCCCAGCATTTT
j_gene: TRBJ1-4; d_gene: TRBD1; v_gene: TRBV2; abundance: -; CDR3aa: CASRRTGGAEATNEKLFF; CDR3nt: TGTGCCAGCAGGAGAACAGGGGGGGCTGAAGCAACTAATGAAAAACTGTTTTTT
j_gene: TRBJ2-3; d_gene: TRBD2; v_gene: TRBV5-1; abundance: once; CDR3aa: CASSNGLAGVTDTQYF; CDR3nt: TGCGCCAGCAGCAACGGACTAGCGGGGGTCACAGATACGCAGTATTTT
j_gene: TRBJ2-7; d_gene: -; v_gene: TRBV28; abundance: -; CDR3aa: CASSEPSGGGGSYEQYF; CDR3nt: TGTGCCAGCAGTGAGCCCTCAGGAGGGGGCGGTAGCTACGAGCAGTACTTC
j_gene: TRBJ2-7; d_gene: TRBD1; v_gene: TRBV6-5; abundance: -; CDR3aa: CASRPGTGAYEQYF; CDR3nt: TGTGCCAGCCGACCCGGGACAGGAGCCTACGAGCAGTACTTC
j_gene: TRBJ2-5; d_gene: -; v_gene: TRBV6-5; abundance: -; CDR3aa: CASSQFQETQYF; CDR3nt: TGTGCCAGCAGTCAGTTCCAAGAGACCCAGTACTTC
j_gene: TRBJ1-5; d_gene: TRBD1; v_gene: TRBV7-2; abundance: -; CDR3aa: CASSSATGGNQPQHF; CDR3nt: TGTGCCAGCAGCTCCGCGACAGGGGGCAATCAGCCCCAGCATTTT
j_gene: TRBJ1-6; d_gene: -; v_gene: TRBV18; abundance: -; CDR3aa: CASSPGGDSPLHF; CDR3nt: TGTGCCAGCTCACCCGGTGGGGATTCACCCCTCCACTTT
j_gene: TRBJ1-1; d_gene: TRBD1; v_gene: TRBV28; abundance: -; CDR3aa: CASTWGTGVTEAFF; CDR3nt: TGTGCCAGCACCTGGGGGACAGGCGTAACTGAAGCTTTCTTT
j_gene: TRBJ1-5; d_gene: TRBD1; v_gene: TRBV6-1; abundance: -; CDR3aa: CASRSISQGPQPQHF; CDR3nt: TGTGCCAGCAGATCTATATCACAGGGGCCTCAGCCCCAGCATTTT